A single sample gave rise to the 4 T cell receptor beta chains below, sequenced in a study of blood T cell repertoires in COVID-19. Libraries were prepared by immunoSEQ multiplex PCR; TCRdb keeps only in-frame clonotypes and omits some of them. The sample holds around 400,000 clones, roughly 90% seen once. Sequencing used PBMCs or T cells enriched from blood (not recorded which). The receptors derive from a woman younger than 45 who had recovered from COVID-19.

The chain links TRBV7-9 to TRBJ1-1; a weak D match, TRBD1 (5 bases). Germline V gene lookup returns CDR1 SEHNR and CDR2 FQNEAQ (reference sequence). The V end lost 5 bases, the J end lost 4 bases, and 14 bases lay between the germline ends. The CDR3 runs to 14 residues. The CDR3 reads CASSPTGGPTEAFF. The CDR3 coding sequence is TGTGCCAGCAGCCCCACGGGGGGTCCCACTGAAGCTTTCTTT.

This clone was detected a few times. The chain couples TRBV28 to TRBJ1-6, with D unresolved. Germline V gives CDR1 MDHEN, CDR2 SYDVKM. Trimming removed 3 bases at V and 7 bases at J, with 10 bases between. The CDR3 is 14 amino acids. In nucleotides, the CDR3 is TGTGCCAGCAGTTTCGCGGGGATCAATTCACCCCTCCACTTT. Protein: CASSFAGINSPLHF.

The chain recombines TRBV11-3 with TRBJ2-1; 10 nucleotides line up with TRBD2. This CDR3 is built from 15 residues. Germline V gives CDR1 SGHNT, CDR2 YENEEA. Trimming at V came to 1 base and at J to 6 bases, leaving 3 bases not matched to a gene. CDR3 bases: TGTGCCAGCAGCTTAGGACTAGCGGGTTCCAATGAGCAGTTCTTC. It translates to CASSLGLAGSNEQFF.

The V call is TRBV19, the J call TRBJ2-3, with 9 bases matching TRBD1. The ends lost 6 bases at V and 5 bases at J; junction bases unmatched: 9. Germline CDR1 is LNHDA and CDR2 is SQIVND (reference sequence). The CDR3 has 15 residues. The CDR3 DNA sequence: TGTGCCAGTAGAACAACAGGGGGCGAACGAGATACGCAGTATTTT. It yields the protein CASRTTGGERDTQYF.